Each of the 19 T cell receptor beta chains below was sequenced from the same sample in a study of cytomegalovirus exposure and HLA in healthy donors. Primers for the PCR totalled 60 Vbeta and 13 Jbeta. Here immunoSEQ multiplex PCR was the method, and the copy in TCRdb shows in-frame clones only, minus some. The table lists about 77,000 clones, over 65% of them singletons. What was sequenced was PBMCs. The receptors were sampled from a man in his forties in good health and CMV-seronegative.

V gene TRBV9 combines with J gene TRBJ2-5, with D tentatively TRBD1 (9 bases). Germline V gene data show CDR1 as SGDLS and CDR2 as YYNGEE. This CDR3 is built from 15 residues. Trimming removed 3 bases at V and 5 bases at J, with 17 bases between. The CDR3 coding sequence is TGTGCCAGCAGCGATGGACAGGGGACTAGGGAGACCCAGTACTTC. Translation: CASSDGQGTRETQYF.

This clone is a singleton in its sample. This sequence joins TRBV7-9 and TRBJ2-3, with D possibly TRBD2 on 5 matching bases. V lost 2 bases to trimming and J lost 0 bases, with 6 bases between them. Germline CDR1 is SEHNR and CDR2 is FQNEAQ (reference sequence). This CDR3 has 14 residues. The CDR3, as DNA: TGTGCCAGCAGCTTAAGGACTAGCACAGATACGCAGTATTTT. Protein: CASSLRTSTDTQYF.

The CDR3 DNA is TGTGCCACCCTATCTATACGAACTAGCGGGAACACCGGGGAGCTGTTTTTT. Protein: CATLSIRTSGNTGELFF. This sequence joins TRBV19 and TRBJ2-2; 8 nucleotides agree with TRBD2. V lost 10 bases, J lost 1 base, and 14 bases stayed unmatched. CDR1 is LNHDA and CDR2 is SQIVND in the germline V gene (reference sequence). The CDR3 totals 17 residues.

The chain combines TRBV7-9 with TRBJ2-3; D perhaps matches TRBD1 (6 bases). CDR3 length equals 14 residues. Trimming removed 1 base from V and 8 bases from J, with 13 bases in between. Germline V gene sequence: CDR1 SEHNR, CDR2 FQNEAQ (reference sequence). For the CDR3, the DNA is TGTGCCAGCAGCTTAGTAGGACAGTCGTCTACGCAGTATTTT. It yields the protein CASSLVGQSSTQYF.

The CDR3 bases are TGTGCCAGCAGTCCACTAGAGACCCTCAGCACAGATACGCAGTATTTT. Protein sequence: CASSPLETLSTDTQYF. J is TRBJ2-3 and V is TRBV5-6; the D gene is possibly TRBD2 (5 bases). The V end was cut by 5 bases, the J end by 0 bases, with 16 bases between. The germline gives CDR1 SGHDT, CDR2 YYEEEE. The CDR3 runs 16 residues.

This rearrangement joins TRBV18 to TRBJ1-1; perhaps TRBD1 as D (6 bases). With 3 bases removed from V and 7 bases from J, the gap between germline ends came to 15 bases. The CDR3 consists of 14 residues. CDR1 KGHSH and CDR2 LQKENI come from the germline V gene. The CDR3: CASSPGQLVSEAFF. CDR3 bases: TGTGCCAGCTCACCCGGACAGCTCGTGAGTGAAGCTTTCTTT.

The chain is built from TRBV27 and TRBJ2-1, with 8 bases lining up with TRBD2. CDR3 length: 18 amino acids. V lost 2 bases, J lost 0 bases, and 9 bases stayed unmatched. Germline V gene sequence: CDR1 MNHEY, CDR2 SMNVEV (reference sequence). Here the CDR3 reads CASSLLAGKVNSYNEQFF. CDR3 DNA sequence: TGTGCCAGCAGTTTACTAGCGGGCAAGGTAAACTCCTACAATGAGCAGTTCTTC.

The table lists this clone with a count of one. This chain connects TRBV6-5 to TRBJ2-7; the D gene is possibly TRBD2 (6 bases). The V end lost 4 bases, the J end lost 0 bases, and 10 bases lay between the germline ends. The CDR3 loop spans 14 amino acids. Looked up from germline, CDR1 is MNHEY and CDR2 is SVGAGI. DNA of the CDR3: TGTGCCAGCAGTTCCTTGGGAGGCTCCTACGAGCAGTACTTC. This encodes CASSSLGGSYEQYF.

This clone was observed a single time. The chain uses TRBV7-8 and TRBJ2-7; D is unresolved. V shed 1 base and J shed 5 bases, with 6 bases lying between them. Per the germline V gene, CDR1 is SGHVS and CDR2 is FQNEAQ. CDR3 size: 12 residues. The CDR3 DNA reads TGTGCCAGCAGCTTAGTATCCCACGAGCAGTACTTC. Translation: CASSLVSHEQYF.

The rearrangement joins TRBV29-1 to TRBJ1-1, with 7 positions matching TRBD1. Losses at the gene ends were 7 bases for V and 5 bases for J; bases not matched to a gene: 7. From germline, CDR1 is SQVTM and CDR2 ANQGSEA. This CDR3 comprises 12 residues. CDR3 sequence reads: CSAFGQATEAFF. The CDR3 DNA sequence: TGCAGCGCTTTTGGACAGGCAACTGAAGCTTTCTTT. Together with reference TRBV29-1 and TRBJ1-1, the CDR3 gives the full variable domain: SAVISQKPSRDICQRGTSLTIQCQVDSQVTMMFWYRQQPGQSLTLIATANQGSEATYESGFVIDKFPISRPNLTFSTLTVSNMSPEDSSIYLCSAFGQATEAFFGQGTRLTVV.

The rearrangement joins TRBV5-6 to TRBJ2-3, with D possibly matching TRBD2 (5 bases). The V and J ends lost 0 bases and 4 bases respectively, with 9 bases between them. Germline V gene data show CDR1 as SGHDT and CDR2 as YYEEEE. The CDR3 extends over 14 amino acids. The CDR3, as DNA: TGTGCCAGCAGCTTGGGACCCGGGGCAGATACGCAGTATTTT. As protein: CASSLGPGADTQYF.

The chain is built from TRBV5-5 and TRBJ1-2; 9 bases map to TRBD1. Germline CDR1 and CDR2: SGHKS and YYEKEE (reference sequence). This CDR3 spans 17 amino acids. The V segment lost 1 base and the J segment 4 bases; nucleotides outside the gene matches: 11. CDR3 amino acids: CASSLRQRDRVGYGYTF. The DNA for the CDR3 is TGTGCCAGCAGCTTGAGACAGCGGGACAGGGTGGGCTATGGCTACACCTTC.

The V call is TRBV6-6, the J call TRBJ2-1; 11 bases match TRBD2. This CDR3 comprises 15 residues. Germline values: CDR1 MNHNY, CDR2 SVGAGI (reference sequence). After removal of 4 bases from V and 7 bases from J, the junction contained 6 bases not matched to a gene. The CDR3 loop is CASSSLAGAKNEQFF. The CDR3 DNA reads as TGTGCCAGCAGTTCACTAGCGGGAGCTAAGAATGAGCAGTTCTTC.

The chain uses TRBV28 and TRBJ2-1; possibly TRBD1 for D (5 bases). CDR1 is MDHEN, CDR2 SYDVKM, per germline. Deletions cut 5 bases from V and 0 bases from J, with 17 bases between. The CDR3 covers 17 residues. The CDR3 here is CASSTSRGWSSYNEQFF. The CDR3 DNA reads as TGTGCCAGCAGTACCTCAAGGGGCTGGAGCTCCTACAATGAGCAGTTCTTC.

This clone came up a few times. V is TRBV5-1 and J is TRBJ2-1; a weak D match, TRBD2 (5 bases). Germline assignment: CDR1 SGHRS and CDR2 YFSETQ. The CDR3 covers 13 residues. V was trimmed by 4 bases and J by 8 bases, leaving 13 bases between them. Here the CDR3 DNA reads TGCGCCAGCAGCCCACTAGTTCAGGATGAGCAGTTCTTC. Amino acid sequence: CASSPLVQDEQFF. Looking up the rest from reference TRBV5-1 and TRBJ2-1 gives the full variable domain: KAGVTQTPRYLIKTRGQQVTLSCSPISGHRSVSWYQQTPGQGLQFLFEYFSETQRNKGNFPGRFSGRQFSNSRSEMNVSTLELGDSALYLCASSPLVQDEQFFGPGTRLTVL.

This chain connects TRBV5-5 to TRBJ2-7, with D perhaps TRBD1 (5 bases). Trimming left V 1 base short and J 1 base short, with 9 bases between. This CDR3 is built from 14 residues. CDR1 and CDR2 from the germline V gene are SGHKS and YYEKEE (reference sequence). CDR3 residues: CASSLLAGSYEQYF. DNA of the CDR3: TGTGCCAGCAGCTTGTTGGCAGGGTCCTACGAGCAGTACTTC.

The V gene is TRBV6-5, the J gene TRBJ1-2; TRBD1 agrees at 7 bases. The CDR3 runs to 15 residues. Germline loops: CDR1 MNHEY, CDR2 SVGAGI. The trim removed 7 bases at V and 7 bases at J, leaving 15 bases unmatched. CDR3 coding DNA: TGTGCCAGCACCCCAGCGACAGGGATAGGTAGTGGCTACACCTTC. Translated, it gives CASTPATGIGSGYTF.

J is TRBJ1-5 and V is TRBV6-6, with D maybe TRBD1 (6 bases). The CDR3 runs to 14 residues. CDR1 and CDR2 from the germline V gene are MNHNY and SVGAGI (reference sequence). V was cut by 6 bases and J by 2 bases, with 11 bases left in between. The DNA of the CDR3 is TGTGCCAGCAGCCCACAGGGACGCAATCAGCCCCAGCATTTT. This encodes CASSPQGRNQPQHF.

CDR3 DNA sequence: TGTGCCAGCGACAAGGGACTAGCGGGATTCACCGGGGAGCTGTTTTTT. Encoded protein: CASDKGLAGFTGELFF. This rearrangement joins TRBV6-6 to TRBJ2-2; TRBD2 aligns across 13 bases. The CDR3 sequence is 16 residues long. Germline loops: CDR1 MNHNY, CDR2 SVGAGI (reference sequence). V was pared by 8 bases and J by 4 bases, with 7 bases of the junction left unmatched.